This T cell receptor beta chain was captured by sequencing in a study of beta chain features in type 1 diabetes listed by TCRdb under 2018. Regarding the study in general: Mean age, gender distribution, total cell number and subset yield did not differ between patients and healthy donors. Across all samples, some 100,000,000 sorted cells were examined, and cell number per subset correlated strongly with RNA yield. In the study, recently diagnosed type 1 diabetes patients and matched healthy donors were compared on the TCRB repertoires of their sorted circulating CD4+ T cell subsets. Whereas all 30 or so donors provided naive and central memory subsets, regulatory and stem cell-like memory subsets were isolated from just 8 patients and about 8 healthy donors. Points the paper makes about the study in general: Only small numbers of individuals were included in the HLA sub-analyses, which left unresolved whether HLA type had any influence on TCRB rearrangement. Because cDNA was sequenced instead of genomic DNA, activated cells with high expression could be over-represented, although the groups did not differ in activation or CD3 levels. A moderate but significant shortening of TCRB CDR3 length was observed in type 1 diabetes patients in all four CD4+ subsets. Naive, central memory and regulatory TCRB repertoires appeared to be more alike among patients than among healthy donors. Shorter templates might be favored by PCR, yet because patient and control samples were amplified and corrected together, any such skew would affect both groups equally. Patients with type 1 diabetes made fewer insertions and deleted more nucleotides at VDJ recombination sites, implying thymic rearrangement abnormalities.

Sequences SNHLY (CDR1) and FYNNEI (CDR2) are obtained from the germline V gene. Including the terminal cysteine and phenylalanine, the CDR3 comprises 13 residues. The retained sequence is limited to the CDR3, 39 bases, with the frame set at the first base. V sheds 7 bases and J sheds 5 bases, leaving 9 bases between their ends. Each donor gave one peripheral blood draw, approximately 110 mL on average, collected into heparinised tubes. Naive, central memory, regulatory and stem cell-like memory CD4+ T cells were sorted on a BD FACSAria II using a panel including CD45RO, CCR7, CD25, CD127, CD95 and CD27. All sorted populations exceeded 95% purity. Right away, PBMCs were isolated by Lymphoprep density gradient centrifugation and were stained directly, with no culture step. So that batch effects would be minimized, each experiment stained and sorted samples in pairs, pairing one healthy donor with one patient.

This clone was seen a few times. Its specific antigen is unknown. No quality values exist for individual bases; no much larger clone is one base distant. The entire isolated RNA was reverse transcribed using the High Capacity cDNA Reverse Transcription Kit, and thus expressed TCRB transcripts were sequenced. Deep immunoSEQ sequencing was performed on naive, central memory and regulatory T cell samples, with an average of approximately 3.9 million total reads per sample. Sorted cells were lysed in RLT buffer, and RNA was extracted using DNase-treated RNeasy Micro or Mini kits according to cell number. Each cell subset was processed separately to prevent cross-contamination, with patient and healthy donor samples processed together. The immunoSEQ multiplex PCR was used to amplify TCRB sequences from cDNA, yielding 87-bp fragments that span the CDR3 region. Sequencing of the amplicons was done on the Illumina HiSeq platform. The authors' pipeline ran thus. Synthetic template baselines were used to correct PCR bias computationally, reads within Hamming distance 2 were collapsed together, and singletons that could not be merged were discarded. Reads were aligned against IMGT so that V, D and J genes, CDR3 length and insertions or deletions at six rearrangement sites could be assigned. Within each subset, clonotype counts were normalized to sorted cell number, and only after that were true diversity and Gini coefficients computed with the tcR R package. The overlap coefficient, calculated on TCRB nucleotide sequences, was used to quantify repertoire sharing. TCRdb stores this immuneACCESS table with in-frame sequences only. Part of the clones is absent; in the studies checked, under half of the shortfall reflects unresolved V genes, and no reason is known for the rest. From that table come the V and J calls and clone size; the DNA was used to work out D and trimming. A total of 130,000 or so clones appear in this sample, approximately 15% of them only once. Together, the top ten hold about 2.4% of the sample.

This chain is built from TRBV2 and TRBJ1-6, with the identity of the D gene unclear. Sequenced input: central memory CD4+ T cells from blood. The TCR comes from a young man with type 1 diabetes. The CDR3 has the sequence CASTTADNSPLHF. The nucleotide sequence is TGTGCCAGCACAACGGCGGATAATTCACCCCTCCACTTT.